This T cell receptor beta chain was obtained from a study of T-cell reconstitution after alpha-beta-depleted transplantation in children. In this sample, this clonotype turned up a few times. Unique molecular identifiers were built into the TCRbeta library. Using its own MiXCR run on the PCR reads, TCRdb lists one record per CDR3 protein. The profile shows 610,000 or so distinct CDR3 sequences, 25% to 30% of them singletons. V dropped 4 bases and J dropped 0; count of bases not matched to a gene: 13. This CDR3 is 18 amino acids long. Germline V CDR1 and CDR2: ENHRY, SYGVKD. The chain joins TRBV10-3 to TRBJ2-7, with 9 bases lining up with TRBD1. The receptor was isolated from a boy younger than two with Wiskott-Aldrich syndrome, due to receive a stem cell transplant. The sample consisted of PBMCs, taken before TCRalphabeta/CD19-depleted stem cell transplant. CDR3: CAISARAHPGQGSYEQYF. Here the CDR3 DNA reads TGTGCCATCAGTGCCAGGGCCCATCCGGGACAGGGCTCCTACGAGCAGTACTTC.